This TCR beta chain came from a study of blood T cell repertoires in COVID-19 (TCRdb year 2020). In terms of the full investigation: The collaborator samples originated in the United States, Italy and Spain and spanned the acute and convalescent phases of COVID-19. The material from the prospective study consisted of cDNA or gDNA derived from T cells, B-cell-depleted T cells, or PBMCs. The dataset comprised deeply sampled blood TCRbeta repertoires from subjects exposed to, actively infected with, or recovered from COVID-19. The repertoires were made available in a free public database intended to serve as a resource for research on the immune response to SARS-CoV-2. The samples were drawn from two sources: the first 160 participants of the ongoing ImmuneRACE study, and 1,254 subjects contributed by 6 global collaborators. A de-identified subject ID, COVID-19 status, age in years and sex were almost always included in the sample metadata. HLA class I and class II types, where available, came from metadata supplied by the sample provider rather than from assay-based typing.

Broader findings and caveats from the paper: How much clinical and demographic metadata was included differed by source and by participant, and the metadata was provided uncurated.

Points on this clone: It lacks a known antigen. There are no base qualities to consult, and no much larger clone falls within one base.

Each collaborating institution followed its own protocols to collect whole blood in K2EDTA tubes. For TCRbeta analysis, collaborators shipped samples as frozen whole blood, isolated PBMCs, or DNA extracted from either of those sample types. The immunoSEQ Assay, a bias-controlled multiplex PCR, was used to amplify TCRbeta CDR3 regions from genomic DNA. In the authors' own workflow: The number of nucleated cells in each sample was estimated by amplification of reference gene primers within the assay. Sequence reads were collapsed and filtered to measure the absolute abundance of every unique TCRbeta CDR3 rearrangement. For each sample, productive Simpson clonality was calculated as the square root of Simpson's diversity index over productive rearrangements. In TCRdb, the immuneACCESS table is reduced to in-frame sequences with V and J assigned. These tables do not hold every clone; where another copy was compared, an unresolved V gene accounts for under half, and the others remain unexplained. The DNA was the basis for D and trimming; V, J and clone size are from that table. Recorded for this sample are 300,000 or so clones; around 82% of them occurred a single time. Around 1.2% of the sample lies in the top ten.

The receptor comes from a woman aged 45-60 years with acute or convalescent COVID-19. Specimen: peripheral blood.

In nucleotides, the sequence is TGTGCCAGCAGTAGGCCATGGGGGACTAGTCCGAATGAGCAGTTCTTC. Protein translation: CASSRPWGTSPNEQFF. In this chain, TRBV6-2 or TRBV6-3 is recombined with TRBJ2-1, and 8 junctional nucleotides match TRBD2. The CDR3 starts with the cysteine, ends with the phenylalanine, and has 16 residues. CDR3 DNA is the only sequence kept; it has 48 bases, read in frame from the first base. In the germline V gene, CDR1 corresponds to MNHEY and CDR2 to SVGEGT. For this chain, trimming is 5 bases at the V end and 7 bases at the J end, and the number of junction bases without a gene match is 13.